This T cell receptor (beta chain) was observed in a study of blood T cell repertoires in COVID-19. Libraries were prepared by immunoSEQ multiplex PCR; TCRdb keeps only in-frame clonotypes and omits some of them. In the table there are around 300,000 clones, approximately 85% of which are singletons. The germline V gene has CDR1 MNHNY and CDR2 SVGAGI (reference sequence). This CDR3 region has 15 residues. Trimming shortened V by 6 bases and J by 4 bases, and 16 bases separated the two germline ends. The origin of this receptor is a man aged 18 to 29 with active or convalescent COVID-19. V gene TRBV6-6 combines with J gene TRBJ1-5; tentatively, D is TRBD1 (6 bases). Sequencing was done on a sample of peripheral blood. The CDR3 sequence is CASSPVEQGNQPQHF. The CDR3, as DNA: TGTGCCAGCAGCCCCGTTGAACAGGGTAATCAGCCCCAGCATTTT.